This T cell receptor (beta chain) comes out of a study of blood T cell repertoires in COVID-19. Trimming removed 4 bases from V and 8 bases from J, with 12 bases in between. Germline-derived CDR1 and CDR2 are SGHNT and YYREEE (reference sequence). The CDR3 has 12 residues. Residents of under 25 US areas, aged about 18 to 95 years, made up the participants. Cohort placement rested on clinical history that participants reported themselves. Cohort 3 recovery required two negative PCRs, clearance, or symptom resolution. This clone was counted once. TCRdb's table, derived via immunoSEQ multiplex PCR, lists solely in-frame clones and lacks some. Altogether about 480,000 clones are present, 85% to 90% being singletons, with the ten largest covering about 1.7%.

The source of this sequence is a woman aged 40 to 49 who had recovered from COVID-19. Sequencing input: PBMCs or T cells enriched from blood (not recorded which). This chain links TRBV5-4 with TRBJ1-2, with a tentative D call TRBD1 (5 bases). The DNA for the CDR3 is TGTGCCAGCAGCCTCACCTGGGGCGGCTACACCTTC. It codes for CASSLTWGGYTF. The full variable domain, in which reference TRBV5-4 and TRBJ1-2 provide the parts outside the CDR3, is ETGVTQSPTHLIKTRGQQVTLRCSSQSGHNTVSWYQQALGQGPQFIFQYYREEENGRGNFPPRFSGLQFPNYSSELNVNALELDDSALYLCASSLTWGGYTFGSGTRLTVV.